These T cell receptor beta chains were read from a single sample in a study of T and B cells in COVID-19 patients. TCRdb redid the calling of the multiplex PCR reads with MiXCR, one entry per CDR3 protein. The table lists nearly 15,000 distinct CDR3 sequences, around 30% of them singletons. Sequenced input: blood. The receptors here all came from a human donor who had recovered from COVID-19. Each CDR3 is given with its conserved first and last residue. The order of the fields is J gene, V gene, D gene, clone size, CDR3 protein, CDR3 DNA. A D gene is named only where the DNA matches it firmly. Clone size is not always given. Where it is, it says once, few, many or a class for expanded clones.

>TRBJ1-1|TRBV5-3|TRBD1|.
CASSLDRSNRVTEAFF
TGCGCCAGCAGCTTGGACAGGTCTAACCGGGTCACTGAAGCTTTCTTT
>TRBJ1-5|TRBV12-3/TRBV12-4|TRBD1|.
CASSRGQGDQPQHF
TGTGCCAGCAGCCGTGGACAGGGTGATCAGCCCCAGCATTTT
>TRBJ1-5|TRBV18|TRBD1|once
CASSPDRGGNQPQHF
TGTGCCAGCTCACCGGACAGGGGAGGTAATCAGCCCCAGCATTTT
>TRBJ1-5|TRBV19|.|medium-sized
CASSGQKNQPQHF
TGTGCCAGTAGTGGACAGAAGAATCAGCCCCAGCATTTT
>TRBJ1-3|TRBV19|.|medium-sized
CASSISVSGNTIYF
TGTGCCAGTAGTATATCAGTCTCTGGAAACACCATATATTTT
>TRBJ2-1|TRBV5-1|.|.
CASSLEGGPGDNEQFF
TGCGCCAGCAGCTTGGAGGGGGGGCCTGGGGACAATGAGCAGTTCTTC
>TRBJ1-1|TRBV19|.|few
CATRGDGTFEAFF
TGTGCCACTAGGGGAGATGGGACCTTTGAAGCTTTCTTT
>TRBJ2-3|TRBV19|.|medium-sized
CASRYGGSRADTQYF
TGTGCCAGTCGCTACGGGGGATCCCGTGCAGATACGCAGTATTTT
>TRBJ2-1|TRBV27|TRBD2|.
CASSRGTSGGDEQFF
TGTGCCAGCAGTCGCGGGACTAGCGGGGGGGATGAGCAGTTCTTC
>TRBJ2-7|TRBV7-2|TRBD2|few
CASSDPSGIRGAQYF
TGTGCCAGCAGCGATCCTAGCGGAATACGTGGTGCGCAGTACTTC
>TRBJ2-1|TRBV24-1|.|.
CATSPGGEQFF
TGTGCCACCAGTCCTGGTGGTGAGCAGTTCTTC
>TRBJ1-5|TRBV10-3|.|.
CAIRDGGQPQHF
TGTGCCATCAGGGACGGAGGACAGCCCCAGCATTTT
>TRBJ2-1|TRBV5-4|TRBD1|few
CASSLDQGAGNEQFF
TGTGCCAGCAGCTTGGATCAGGGGGCCGGCAATGAGCAGTTCTTC
>TRBJ2-7|TRBV12-3/TRBV12-4|TRBD1|.
CASSRSGTGRHEQYF
TGTGCCAGCAGCCGTTCCGGGACAGGTAGGCACGAGCAGTACTTC
>TRBJ2-3|TRBV11-3|.|.
CASSALGSTDTQYF
TGTGCCAGCAGCGCACTAGGAAGCACAGATACGCAGTATTTT
>TRBJ2-7|TRBV11-3|.|.
CASSLDYYEQYF
TGTGCCAGCAGCTTAGATTACTACGAGCAGTACTTC
>TRBJ2-7|TRBV19|TRBD1|medium-sized
CASSRQGAYEQYF
TGTGCCAGTTCCCGACAGGGGGCCTACGAGCAGTACTTC
>TRBJ2-2|TRBV19|.|medium-sized
CASSMSQNTGELFF
TGTGCCAGTAGTATGAGTCAGAACACCGGGGAGCTGTTTTTT
>TRBJ2-7|TRBV30|.|medium-sized
CAWSGPDYEQYF
TGTGCCTGGTCGGGACCCGACTACGAGCAGTACTTC
>TRBJ2-7|TRBV4-2|TRBD1|.
CASSQRTGGPYEQYF
TGTGCCAGCAGCCAGAGGACAGGGGGTCCCTACGAGCAGTACTTC
>TRBJ1-5|TRBV15|.|.
CATSIRGSIQPQHF
TGTGCCACCAGCATCAGGGGATCAATCCAGCCCCAGCATTTT
>TRBJ2-7|TRBV5-4|.|many
CASSLDTSYEQYF
TGTGCCAGCAGCTTGGACACCTCCTACGAGCAGTACTTC
>TRBJ2-1|TRBV20-1|TRBD2|.
CSAGLSSGTTPSTYNEQFF
TGCAGTGCTGGACTATCTAGCGGGACTACCCCTAGCACTTACAATGAGCAGTTCTTC
>TRBJ2-7|TRBV27|.|medium-sized
CASSWTGQSYEQYF
TGTGCCAGCAGTTGGACCGGACAGAGCTACGAGCAGTACTTC
>TRBJ2-1|TRBV4-3|.|.
CASSQDTEDNEQFF
TGCGCCAGCAGCCAAGATACGGAAGACAATGAGCAGTTCTTC
>TRBJ1-1|TRBV30|.|few
CAWSVGNTEAFF
TGTGCCTGGAGTGTGGGGAACACTGAAGCTTTCTTT
>TRBJ1-2|TRBV11-2|.|.
CASSPDGEYGYTF
TGTGCCAGCAGCCCAGACGGTGAATATGGCTACACCTTC
>TRBJ2-1|TRBV7-2|TRBD2|.
CASSLGGTSGSLNEQFF
TGTGCCAGCAGCTTAGGGGGGACTAGCGGGAGCTTGAATGAGCAGTTCTTC
>TRBJ1-1|TRBV6-4|.|.
CASSDSRGTEAFF
TGTGCCAGCAGTGACAGTCGGGGCACTGAAGCTTTCTTT
>TRBJ1-5|TRBV6-2/TRBV6-3|.|.
CASSLGGFGNQPQHF
TGTGCCAGCAGTCTGGGGGGGTTCGGCAATCAGCCCCAGCATTTT
>TRBJ1-5|TRBV15|.|few
CATGGGGSNQPQHF
TGTGCCACCGGTGGAGGGGGAAGCAATCAGCCCCAGCATTTT
>TRBJ1-5|TRBV6-5|TRBD1|.
CASSQGASNQPQHF
TGTGCCAGCAGCCAGGGGGCTAGCAATCAGCCCCAGCATTTT
>TRBJ1-5|TRBV30|.|few
CAWSSGRGGSNQPQHF
TGTGCCTGGTCAAGCGGGAGGGGGGGAAGCAATCAGCCCCAGCATTTT
>TRBJ1-4|TRBV6-6|.|.
CASSYSGEKLFF
TGTGCCAGCAGTTACTCGGGTGAAAAACTGTTTTTT
>TRBJ2-7|TRBV27|TRBD1|.
CASSPDLQGKDEQYF
TGTGCCAGCAGTCCAGACCTACAGGGGAAAGACGAGCAGTACTTC
>TRBJ1-2|TRBV30|.|.
CAWNGGNYGYTF
TGTGCCTGGAACGGGGGGAACTATGGCTACACCTTC
>TRBJ1-6|TRBV13|TRBD1|medium-sized
CASQGTGDNSPLHF
TGTGCCAGCCAAGGGACAGGGGATAATTCACCCCTCCACTTT
>TRBJ1-4|TRBV11-1|.|.
CASSFKWGGEKLFF
TGTGCCAGCAGCTTCAAGTGGGGTGGTGAAAAACTGTTTTTT
>TRBJ1-2|TRBV6-5|.|.
CASSYSSSATGYGYTF
TGTGCCAGCAGTTACTCGAGCTCGGCCACAGGCTATGGCTACACCTTC
>TRBJ2-1|TRBV27|.|medium-sized
CASSWGVAQFF
TGTGCCAGCAGTTGGGGGGTTGCCCAGTTCTTC
>TRBJ2-4|TRBV7-9|TRBD1|.
CASIPGGQGHKNIQYF
TGTGCCAGCATCCCCGGGGGACAGGGACACAAAAACATTCAGTACTTC
>TRBJ1-6|TRBV13|TRBD1|few
CASSPSTGDNSPLHF
TGTGCCAGCAGCCCTTCCACAGGGGATAATTCACCCCTCCACTTT
>TRBJ1-4|TRBV7-6|TRBD1|.
CASSTYRGLEKLFF
TGTGCCAGCAGCACCTACAGGGGGCTTGAAAAACTGTTTTTT
>TRBJ1-1|TRBV5-4|TRBD1|few
CASSLSNRGGTEAFF
TGTGCCAGCAGCTTGTCTAACAGGGGAGGCACTGAAGCTTTCTTT
>TRBJ2-2|TRBV12-3/TRBV12-4|TRBD1|medium-sized
CASTPRDRGTNTGELFF
TGTGCCAGCACCCCTAGGGACAGGGGCACCAACACCGGGGAGCTGTTTTTT
>TRBJ2-7|TRBV5-6|.|medium-sized
CASSLGTYEQYF
TGTGCCAGCAGCTTGGGCACGTACGAGCAGTACTTC
>TRBJ2-7|TRBV18|.|.
CASSYGSFEGNEQYF
TGTGCCAGCTCATATGGGTCCTTCGAAGGCAACGAGCAGTACTTC
>TRBJ1-2|TRBV19|.|.
CASRPTGGSNYGYTF
TGTGCCAGCCGGCCTACGGGCGGAAGTAACTATGGCTACACCTTC
>TRBJ2-7|TRBV6-6|.|.
CASSYSDRREYF
TGTGCCAGCAGTTACTCGGACAGGAGGGAGTACTTC
>TRBJ2-7|TRBV30|.|many
CAWSDGQNSYEQYF
TGTGCCTGGAGTGACGGGCAAAACTCCTACGAGCAGTACTTC
>TRBJ2-7|TRBV6-2/TRBV6-3|TRBD2|few
CASSRGGVVSYEQYF
TGTGCCAGCAGCCGGGGGGGGGTCGTCTCCTACGAGCAGTACTTC
>TRBJ1-4|TRBV30|.|.
CASPGGAGEKLFF
TGTGCCTCTCCCGGGGGGGCAGGGGAAAAACTGTTTTTT
>TRBJ1-3|TRBV6-5|.|.
CASSGSRGTGNTIYF
TGCGCCAGCAGCGGGTCCCGAGGGACTGGAAACACCATATATTTT
>TRBJ2-4|TRBV6-2/TRBV6-3|TRBD2|.
CASSYSKLAGAKNIQYF
TGTGCCAGCAGTTACTCGAAACTAGCGGGAGCCAAAAACATTCAGTACTTC
>TRBJ1-4|TRBV28|.|.
CASSLRGRGRLFF
TGTGCCAGCAGTTTAAGGGGTCGGGGACGACTGTTTTTT
>TRBJ2-3|TRBV30|TRBD2|few
CAWAPGGDTQYF
TGTGCCTGGGCTCCGGGAGGGGATACGCAGTATTTT
>TRBJ1-5|TRBV29-1|TRBD1|medium-sized
CSAAVTGGNQPQHF
TGCAGCGCCGCGGTGACAGGGGGCAATCAGCCCCAGCATTTT
>TRBJ2-3|TRBV6-6|.|.
CASSSNFGRPIGTDTQYF
TGTGCCAGCAGTTCTAACTTCGGGCGACCAATTGGGACAGATACGCAGTATTTT